These 7 T cell receptor beta chains came from one sample sequenced in a study of T cell repertoires in cytomegalovirus infection (dated by TCRdb to the late 2010s). Per the publication, the treatment or condition label means: in vitro stimulation with specific CMV peptide epitopes to enrich CMV-specific T cells. The sequencing machine was an Illumina HiSeq 1500. Using fastp at Q25 and MiXCR, TCRdb reprocessed the public reads and kept productive beta chains. Merged by CDR3 protein, the rows form single entries marked with the most common genes and DNA. For this sample the table gives about 890,000 distinct CDR3 sequences, of which about a third were detected only once. Clones ranked in the top ten supply roughly 13% of the sample. No antigen has been identified for these receptors. Sequences were derived from cultured CD8+ T cells from PBMCs, sampled from culture after CMV antigen stimulation. Receptors originate from a human donor in good health (CMV status not recorded). Some clones in this sample may be carry-over from other donors' samples.

This clonotype was recorded a few times. The chain employs TRBV10-3 and TRBJ2-3, with 12 bases fitting TRBD1. CDR1 ENHRY and CDR2 SYGVKD come from the germline V gene. This CDR3 region has 15 residues. V gave up 11 bases and J gave up 4 bases; unmatched junction bases: 10. The CDR3 sequence: CASKPGQGAPDTQYF. The CDR3 nucleotides read TGTGCCTCGAAGCCGGGACAGGGGGCCCCAGATACGCAGTATTTT.

The chain links TRBV7-9 to TRBJ2-5; a possible D gene is TRBD2 (6 bases). This CDR3 is 13 amino acids long. Germline CDR1 and CDR2: SEHNR and FQNEAQ (reference sequence). Trimming took off 8 bases at V and 3 bases at J, with 13 bases between the two ends. DNA for the CDR3: TGTGCCAGCGTCCTTAGCGGAGAAGAGACCCAGTACTTC. This gives the protein CASVLSGEETQYF.

Notes on this clonotype: Possible read error: a much larger clone is one base away. The chain links TRBV28 to TRBJ2-7; the match to TRBD1 covers 9 bases. This CDR3 region has 13 residues. In germline, CDR1 is MDHEN, CDR2 SYDVKM. CDR3 sequence: CANSRTGALEQYV. The CDR3 DNA sequence: TGTGCCAACAGTCGGACAGGGGCCCTCGAGCAGTACGTC.

As concerns this clonotype: The germline gene is not matched at one end of the junction; a read error may be the cause. This chain uses TRBV7-2 with TRBJ2-4, with a weak D call TRBD1 (6 bases). CDR1 is SGHTA and CDR2 is FQGNSA in the germline V gene. The CDR3 totals 16 residues. This CDR3 is CTSSPATGLAKNIQYF. Here the CDR3 DNA reads TGCACCAGCAGCCCCGCGACAGGTCTAGCCAAAAACATTCAGTACTTC.

The V and J genes are TRBV7-2 and TRBJ2-7; D might be TRBD2 (5 bases). CDR3 length: 13 residues. The germline gives CDR1 SGHTA, CDR2 FQGNSA. The ends were cut back, 6 bases at V and 2 bases at J, with 11 bases in the middle. CDR3: CASSFGEAYEQYV. Written as DNA, the CDR3 is TGTGCCAGCAGTTTCGGGGAAGCCTACGAGCAGTACGTC.

The rearrangement links TRBV5-1 to TRBJ1-5; D is unresolved. Germline lookup yields CDR1 SGHRS and CDR2 YFSETQ. V was clipped by 2 bases and J by 4 bases, with 7 bases between them. The CDR3 length is 13 residues. The CDR3 bases are TGCGCCAGCAGCTTAGACTGGAATCAGCCCCAGCATTTT. This codes for CASSLDWNQPQHF.

This clonotype occurred many times. This chain uses TRBV7-2 with TRBJ2-3; tentatively, D is TRBD2 (6 bases). Germline lookup yields CDR1 SGHTA and CDR2 FQGNSA. Trimming shortened V by 5 bases and J by 2 bases, and 14 bases separated the two germline ends. The CDR3 has 15 amino acids. The CDR3 loop is CASSLGTLATDTQYF. The CDR3 bases are TGTGCCAGCAGCCTCGGGACTCTGGCCACAGATACGCAGTATTTT.